These T cell receptor beta chains were read from a single sample in a study of cytomegalovirus exposure and HLA in healthy donors. Assay: immunoSEQ multiplex PCR; the TCRdb copy retains only in-frame clones and omits some. The table has approximately 120,000 clones, 81% seen once. Source material: PBMCs. Receptors originate from a woman aged 25 to 45 in good health and CMV-seronegative. Both conserved end residues are part of each CDR3. A D gene is named only where the DNA matches it firmly. Size tells how often a clone was seen (once, few, many) or the class of an expanded clone, and some rows leave it out.

j_call v_call d_call clone_size cdr3_aa cdr3_nt
TRBJ1-6 TRBV30 TRBD1 . CAWATGGLGSPLHF TGTGCCTGGGCCACAGGGGGGCTGGGGTCACCCCTCCACTTT
TRBJ2-3 TRBV18 TRBD1 . CASSLGQGSADTQYF TGTGCCAGCTCTCTCGGACAGGGGAGCGCAGATACGCAGTATTTT
TRBJ2-7 TRBV4-1 TRBD1 . CASSRSGGTGVYEQYF TGCGCCAGCAGCAGGTCAGGTGGGACAGGTGTATACGAGCAGTACTTC
TRBJ2-1 TRBV7-2 . . CASSLRVAYNEQFF TGTGCCAGCAGCTTGCGGGTGGCCTACAATGAGCAGTTCTTC
TRBJ2-1 TRBV28 TRBD2 few CASSFFAGGGDEQFF TGTGCCAGCAGTTTCTTTGCGGGGGGGGGCGATGAGCAGTTCTTC
TRBJ1-2 TRBV9 . . CASSVGQVDGYTF TGTGCCAGCAGCGTAGGACAGGTGGATGGCTACACCTTC
TRBJ1-1 TRBV9 . . CASSVAPAGPMPGTEAFF TGTGCCAGCAGCGTAGCTCCCGCAGGGCCCATGCCTGGCACTGAAGCTTTCTTT
TRBJ2-6 TRBV19 TRBD1 . CASRTGSLTGANVLTF TGTGCCAGCAGGACAGGGAGTCTTACTGGGGCCAACGTCCTGACTTTC
TRBJ2-1 TRBV5-8 TRBD1 . CASSQLGQGYNEQFF TGTGCCAGCAGCCAATTAGGACAGGGGTACAATGAGCAGTTCTTC
TRBJ1-1 TRBV19 TRBD1 . CASSIAGQDEAFF TGTGCCAGTAGTATAGCTGGACAGGATGAAGCTTTCTTT